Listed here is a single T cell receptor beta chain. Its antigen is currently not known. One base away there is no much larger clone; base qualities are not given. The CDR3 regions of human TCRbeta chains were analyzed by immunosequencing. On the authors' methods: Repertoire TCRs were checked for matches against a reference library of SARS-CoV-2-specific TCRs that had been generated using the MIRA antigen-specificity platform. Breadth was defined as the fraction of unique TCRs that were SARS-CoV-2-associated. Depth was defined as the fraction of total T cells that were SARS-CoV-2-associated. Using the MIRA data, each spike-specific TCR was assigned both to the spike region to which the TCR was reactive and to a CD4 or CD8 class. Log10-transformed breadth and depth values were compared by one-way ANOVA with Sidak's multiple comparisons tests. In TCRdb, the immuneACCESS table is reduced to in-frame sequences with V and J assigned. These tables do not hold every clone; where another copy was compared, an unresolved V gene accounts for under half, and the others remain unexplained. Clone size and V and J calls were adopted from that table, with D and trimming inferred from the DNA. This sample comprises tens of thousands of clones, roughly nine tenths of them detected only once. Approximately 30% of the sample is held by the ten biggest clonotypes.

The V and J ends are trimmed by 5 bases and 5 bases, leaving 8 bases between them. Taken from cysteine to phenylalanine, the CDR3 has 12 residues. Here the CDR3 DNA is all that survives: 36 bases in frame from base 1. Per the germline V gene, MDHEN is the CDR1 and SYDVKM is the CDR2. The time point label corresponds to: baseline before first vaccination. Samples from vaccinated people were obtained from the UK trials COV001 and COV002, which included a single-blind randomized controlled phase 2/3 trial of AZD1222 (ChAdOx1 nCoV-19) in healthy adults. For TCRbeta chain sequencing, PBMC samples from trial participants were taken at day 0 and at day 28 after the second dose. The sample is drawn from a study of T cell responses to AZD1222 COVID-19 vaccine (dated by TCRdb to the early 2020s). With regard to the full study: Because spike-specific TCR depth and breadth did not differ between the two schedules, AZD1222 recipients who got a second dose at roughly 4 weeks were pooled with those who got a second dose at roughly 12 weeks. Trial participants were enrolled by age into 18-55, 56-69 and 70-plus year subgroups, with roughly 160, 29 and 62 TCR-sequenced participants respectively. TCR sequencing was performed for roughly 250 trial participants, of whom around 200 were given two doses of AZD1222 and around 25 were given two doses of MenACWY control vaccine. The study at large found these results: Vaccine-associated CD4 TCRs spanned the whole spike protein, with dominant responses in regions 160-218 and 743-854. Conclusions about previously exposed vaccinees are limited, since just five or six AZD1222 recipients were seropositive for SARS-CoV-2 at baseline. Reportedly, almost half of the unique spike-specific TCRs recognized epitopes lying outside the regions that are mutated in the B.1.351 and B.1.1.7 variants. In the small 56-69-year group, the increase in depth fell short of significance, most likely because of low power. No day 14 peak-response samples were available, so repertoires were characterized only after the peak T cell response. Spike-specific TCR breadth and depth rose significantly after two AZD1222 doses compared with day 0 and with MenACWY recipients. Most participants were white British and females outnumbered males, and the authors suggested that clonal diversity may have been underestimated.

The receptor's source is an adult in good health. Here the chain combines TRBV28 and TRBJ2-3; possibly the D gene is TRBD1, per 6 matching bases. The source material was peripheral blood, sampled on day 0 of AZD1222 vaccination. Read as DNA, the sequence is TGTGCCAGCAGTCCACAGGGAGATACGCAGTATTTT. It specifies CASSPQGDTQYF.